The clone carrying this T cell receptor beta chain appeared a few times. This sample was taken from a study of T-cell memory formation after mild COVID-19. Sample barcodes and UMIs were carried by the TCR alpha and TCR beta cDNA libraries that 5'RACE generated with constant-segment primers. From the 5' RACE reads, TCRdb called clonotypes with MiXCR, one entry per CDR3 protein. The sample includes fewer than 700,000 distinct CDR3 sequences, under 20% seen only once; the top ten take around 12%. This receptor was taken from an adult woman who had mild COVID-19 (a few samples of this study predate the infection). Cell type and time point are not known. The sample comprised PBMCs or a T cell subset sorted from them (not recorded which).

CDR3 residues: CASSYRRDRTKNIQYF. As DNA, the CDR3 is TGTGCCAGCAGTTACAGACGGGACAGAACCAAAAACATTCAGTACTTC. The chain is built from TRBV6-5 and TRBJ2-4; TRBD1 aligns across 7 bases. The germline gives CDR1 MNHEY, CDR2 SVGAGI. V trimming: 2 bases; J trimming: 2 bases; junction bases outside the gene matches: 6. The CDR3 runs to 16 residues.